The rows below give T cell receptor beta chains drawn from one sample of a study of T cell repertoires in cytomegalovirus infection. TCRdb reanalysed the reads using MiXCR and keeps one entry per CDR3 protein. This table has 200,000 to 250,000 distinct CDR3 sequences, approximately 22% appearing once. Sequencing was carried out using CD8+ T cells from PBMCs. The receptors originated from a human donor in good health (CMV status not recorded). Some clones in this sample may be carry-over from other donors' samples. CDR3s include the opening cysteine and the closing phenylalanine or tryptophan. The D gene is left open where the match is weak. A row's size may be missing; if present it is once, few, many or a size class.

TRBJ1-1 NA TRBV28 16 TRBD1 TGTGCCAGCAGTGAGAAGGTTGGCAGGGGGCAAGCGGAAGCTTTCTTT CASSEKVGRGQAEAFF
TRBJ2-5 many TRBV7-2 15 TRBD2 TGTGCCAGCAGCTTAGTGGCGGGGGGTTGGGAGACCCAGTACTTC CASSLVAGGWETQYF
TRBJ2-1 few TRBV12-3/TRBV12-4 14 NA TGTGCCAGCAGTTTAACTGCCCGGGGCGATGAGCAGTTCTTC CASSLTARGDEQFF
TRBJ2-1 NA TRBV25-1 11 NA TGTGCCAGCAGGATCGGTTATGAGCAGTTCTTC CASRIGYEQFF
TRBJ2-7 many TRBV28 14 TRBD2 TGTGCCAGCAGTTTGGAAGCGGGGCTTTACGAGCAGTACTTC CASSLEAGLYEQYF
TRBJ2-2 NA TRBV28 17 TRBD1 TGTGCCAGCAGTCCAGACCCCGGGACAGGGGTCACCGGGGAGCTGTTTTTT CASSPDPGTGVTGELFF
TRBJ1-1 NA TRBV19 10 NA TGTGCCAGTAGTATCGAAGGGGCTTTCTTT CASSIEGAFF
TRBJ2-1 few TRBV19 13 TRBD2 TGTGCCAGTAGTACAGGGACTAACAATGAGCAGTTCTTC CASSTGTNNEQFF
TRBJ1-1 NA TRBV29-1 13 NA TGCAGCGTTTTCAATCAGGGGAACACTGAAGCTTTCTTT CSVFNQGNTEAFF
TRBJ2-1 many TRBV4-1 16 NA TGCGCCAGCAGCCAACTCCCGGGGAGCTCCTACAATGAGCAGTTCTTC CASSQLPGSSYNEQFF
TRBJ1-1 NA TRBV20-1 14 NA TGCAGTGCTAGAGAGTCCTGGGGGGACACTGAAGCTTTCTTT CSARESWGDTEAFF
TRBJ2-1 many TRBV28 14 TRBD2 TGTGCCAGCAGTCTTAGCGGGGGAGGGGTTGAGCAGTTCTTC CASSLSGGGVEQFF
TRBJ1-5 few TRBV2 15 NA TGTGCCAGCAGTGACGCAGCAACTTCCAATCAGCCCCAGCATTTT CASSDAATSNQPQHF
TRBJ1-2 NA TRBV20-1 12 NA TGCAGTGCTTACGACGATTTGGGGGGCTACACCTTC CSAYDDLGGYTF
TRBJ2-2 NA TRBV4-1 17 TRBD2 TGCGCCAGCAGCCTCTCGTCGGGGGGGAAGAACACCGGGGAGCTGTTTTTT CASSLSSGGKNTGELFF
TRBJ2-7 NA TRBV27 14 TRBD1 TGTGCCAGTCAAACAGGGGGAAGGGATTACGAGCAGTACTTC CASQTGGRDYEQYF
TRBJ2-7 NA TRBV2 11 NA TGTGCCAGCAGTGCCGAGTACGAGCAGTACTTC CASSAEYEQYF
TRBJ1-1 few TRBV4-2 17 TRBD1 TGTGCCAGCAGCCAAGGTCCGATAGCGACAGGGGGCACTGAAGCTTTCTTT CASSQGPIATGGTEAFF
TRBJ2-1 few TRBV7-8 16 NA TGTGCCAGCAGCTTAGGGAGTGGGCCTTCCTACAATGAGCAGTTCTTC CASSLGSGPSYNEQFF
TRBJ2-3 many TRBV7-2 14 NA TGTGCCAGCAGCTCGACTACCTACACAGATACGCAGTATTTT CASSSTTYTDTQYF
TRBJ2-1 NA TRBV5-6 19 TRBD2 TGTGCCAGCAGCACTGACAGGCTTCACGACGGGGGGGCCAACAATGAGCAGTTCTTC CASSTDRLHDGGANNEQFF
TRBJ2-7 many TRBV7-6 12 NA TGTGCCAGCAGCTCGGGGGACTACGAGCAGTACTTC CASSSGDYEQYF
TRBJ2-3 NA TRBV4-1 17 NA TGCGCCAGCAGCCAAGAGACTTCGGGGGCACGCACAGATACGCAGTATTTT CASSQETSGARTDTQYF
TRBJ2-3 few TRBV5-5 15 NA TGTGCCAGCAGCTTTCGGGGGCGGTACACAGATACGCAGTATTTT CASSFRGRYTDTQYF
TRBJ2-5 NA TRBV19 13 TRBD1 TGTGCCAGGACCCTTCGGACAGGGGCGACCCAGTACTTC CARTLRTGATQYF
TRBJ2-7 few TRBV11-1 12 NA TGTGCCAGCAGCGACACTAGCTACGAGCAGTACTTC CASSDTSYEQYF
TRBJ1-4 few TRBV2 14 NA TGTGCCAGCAATCAACCCAACTTTAATGAAAAACTGTTTTTT CASNQPNFNEKLFF
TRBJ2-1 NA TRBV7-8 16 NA TGTGCCAGCAGCTTCCCTGAGGGGGGCACCTACAATGAGCAGTTCTTC CASSFPEGGTYNEQFF